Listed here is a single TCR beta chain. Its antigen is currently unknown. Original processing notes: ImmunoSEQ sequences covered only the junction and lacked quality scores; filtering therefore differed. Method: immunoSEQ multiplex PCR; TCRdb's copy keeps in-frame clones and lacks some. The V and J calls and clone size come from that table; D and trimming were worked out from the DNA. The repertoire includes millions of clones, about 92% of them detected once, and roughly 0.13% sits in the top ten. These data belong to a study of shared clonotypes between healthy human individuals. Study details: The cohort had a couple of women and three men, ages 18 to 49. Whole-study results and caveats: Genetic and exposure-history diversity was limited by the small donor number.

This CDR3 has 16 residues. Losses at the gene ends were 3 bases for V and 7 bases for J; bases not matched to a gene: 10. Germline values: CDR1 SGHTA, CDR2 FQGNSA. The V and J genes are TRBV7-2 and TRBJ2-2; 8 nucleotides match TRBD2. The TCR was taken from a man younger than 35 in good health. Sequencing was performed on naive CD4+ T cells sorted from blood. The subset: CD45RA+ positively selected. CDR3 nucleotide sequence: TGTGCCAGCAGCTTGCAAGCGGGAGTATGGATCGGGGAGCTGTTTTTT. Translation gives CASSLQAGVWIGELFF.